Following are 26 T cell receptor beta chains from one sample sequenced in a study of T cells in Graves' hyperthyroidism and ophthalmopathy (dated by TCRdb to the late 2010s). Library preparation was by multiplex PCR. Sequenced using an Illumina HiSeq 2000. TCR beta CDR3 regions were amplified from RNA transcripts. The first round of RT-PCR for the TCR CDR3 was performed with the HTBI primer set and the Qiagen OneStep RT-PCR kit. The public reads were reprocessed in TCRdb via fastp at Q25 and MiXCR, keeping in-frame beta chains. Rows are unified per CDR3 protein, each entry keeping the most common DNA and genes. Recorded for this sample are almost 600,000 distinct CDR3 sequences; about 15% of them occurred a single time. Around 5.4% of the sample is in the top ten clones. Sequencing was done on a sample of blood. The receptors come from a woman aged 25 to 39 with Graves' hyperthyroidism that later progressed to Graves' ophthalmopathy.

This clonotype has ten or more counts. This chain uses TRBV5-1 with TRBJ2-5; the match to TRBD2 covers 11 bases. The J segment lost 1 base and the V segment lost 3 bases, leaving 5 bases of the junction unmatched. Germline V gene sequence: CDR1 SGHRS, CDR2 YFSETQ. The CDR3 is 16 residues long. The CDR3 nucleotides are TGCGCCAGCAGCTCGGACGGACTAGCGGGCCAAGAGACCCAGTACTTC. It is translated as CASSSDGLAGQETQYF.

This chain joins TRBV10-3 and TRBJ2-7; 13 nucleotides align to TRBD2. The trim removed 4 bases at V and 4 bases at J, leaving 4 bases unmatched. Germline-derived CDR1 and CDR2 are ENHRY and SYGVKD. The CDR3 runs 15 residues. The CDR3 protein is CAISVGTSGMYEQYF. CDR3 coding DNA: TGTGCCATCAGTGTCGGGACTAGCGGGATGTACGAGCAGTACTTC.

This clonotype was counted ten times or more. The chain is built from TRBV20-1 and TRBJ2-1, with D perhaps matching TRBD2 (6 bases). Trimming took 2 bases from V and 0 from J, leaving 14 bases between them. This CDR3 has 16 residues. Per the germline V gene, CDR1 is DFQATT and CDR2 is SNEGSKA (reference sequence). This CDR3 reads CSARPTTRSSYNEQFF. The CDR3 nucleotides read TGCAGTGCTAGACCCACGACTAGGAGCTCCTACAATGAGCAGTTCTTC.

This clonotype was seen repeatedly, ten times or more. V usage is TRBV27 and J usage is TRBJ2-6; a weak D match, TRBD2 (6 bases). Germline CDR1 reads MNHEY; CDR2 reads SMNVEV (reference sequence). The length of the CDR3 is 14 residues. V gave up 6 bases and J gave up 2 bases, with 8 bases separating them. The CDR3 loop reads CASRAGPGANVLTF. CDR3 in DNA: TGTGCCAGCAGGGCGGGGCCTGGGGCCAACGTCCTGACTTTC. The whole variable domain, remainder taken from reference TRBV27 and TRBJ2-6, is EAQVTQNPRYLITVTGKKLTVTCSQNMNHEYMSWYRQDPGLGLRQIYYSMNVEVTDKGDVPEGYKVSRKEKRNFPLILESPSPNQTSLYFCASRAGPGANVLTFGAGSRLTVL.

This clonotype was detected many times. V and J are TRBV2 and TRBJ2-7; 11 bases are a match to TRBD2. Germline V gives CDR1 SNHLY, CDR2 FYNNEI. This CDR3 has 15 amino acids. V lost 6 bases, J lost 4 bases, and 8 bases stayed unmatched. CDR3 coding DNA: TGTGCCAGCAGCATTGGGACTAGCGGCCTATACGAGCAGTACTTC. Translating it yields CASSIGTSGLYEQYF.

The table lists this clonotype with a few counts. A read error may explain this, as a much larger clone is one base away. The chain uses TRBV15 and TRBJ2-1; D is perhaps TRBD2 (6 bases). This CDR3 contains 15 residues. Germline V gene lookup returns CDR1 LNHNV and CDR2 YYDKDF (reference sequence). In DNA, the CDR3 is TGTGCCACCAGCGGAGAACGGGAGAACTACAATGAGCAGTTCTTC. Translated, it gives CATSGERENYNEQFF.

This clonotype came up many times. The rearrangement joins TRBV5-4 to TRBJ2-1; 9 nucleotides match TRBD1. The CDR3 runs to 16 residues. The germline CDR1 and CDR2 sequences are SGHNT and YYREEE (reference sequence). V lost 4 bases, J lost 8 bases, and 13 bases stayed unmatched. CDR3 region: CASSAEGGQGIHEQFF. In nucleotides, the CDR3 is TGTGCCAGCAGCGCTGAGGGGGGACAGGGTATCCATGAGCAGTTCTTC.

The V and J genes are TRBV24-1 and TRBJ2-3; maybe TRBD2 (6 bases). With 7 bases removed from V and 6 bases from J, the gap between germline ends came to 10 bases. This CDR3 comprises 12 residues. From germline, CDR1 is KGHDR and CDR2 SFDVKD. The CDR3, as DNA: TGTGCCACCAGCCCGGGGGTCGATACGCAGTATTTT. This gives the protein CATSPGVDTQYF.

This clonotype was counted only a few times. This chain connects TRBV19 to TRBJ2-5; D is unresolved. The length of the CDR3 is 12 residues. CDR1 is LNHDA and CDR2 is SQIVND in the germline V gene (reference sequence). V lost 4 bases and J lost 5, with 8 bases in between. CDR3 DNA sequence: TGTGCCAGTAGTACCCTGGGGGAGACCCAGTACTTC. Its protein is CASSTLGETQYF.

This clonotype was picked up many times. The CDR3 sequence is CASQTGNGYTF. The CDR3 DNA reads as TGTGCCAGCCAGACAGGGAATGGCTACACCTTC. The chain links TRBV2 to TRBJ1-2, with TRBD1 matching 7 bases. Unmatched junction bases numbered 3, after V lost 8 bases and J lost 6 bases. CDR3 length equals 11 residues. From germline, CDR1 is SNHLY and CDR2 FYNNEI.

This clonotype was recorded at least ten times. The rearrangement uses TRBV6-1 and TRBJ2-5, with D possibly matching TRBD1 (6 bases). V was shortened by 3 bases and J by 3 bases, with 8 bases between the two germline ends. This CDR3 has 13 amino acids. Looked up from germline, CDR1 is MNHNS and CDR2 is SASEGT. CDR3 sequence (DNA): TGTGCCAGCAGTGACTACAGGGAAGAGACCCAGTACTTC. Protein product: CASSDYREETQYF.

This clonotype has at least ten counts. This chain links TRBV7-9 with TRBJ2-7, with TRBD1 identical over 9 bases. Germline CDR1 is SEHNR and CDR2 is FQNEAQ (reference sequence). The length of the CDR3 is 15 residues. V was clipped by 5 bases and J by 5 bases; unmatched bases: 10. CDR3 in DNA: TGTGCCAGCAGCACCGGGACAGGGTTCATCAACGAGCAGTACTTC. Translating it yields CASSTGTGFINEQYF.

The sample holds a few counts of this clonotype. V and J are TRBV18 and TRBJ2-7; TRBD1 matches 10 bases. Unmatched junction bases numbered 11, after V lost 3 bases and J lost 9 bases. The CDR3 is made up of 15 amino acids. Germline-derived CDR1 and CDR2 are KGHSH and LQKENI. CDR3 coding DNA: TGTGCCAGCTCACCCCTCCGGACAGGGGGGAAGGGGCAGTACTTC. It encodes CASSPLRTGGKGQYF.

The chain recombines TRBV25-1 with TRBJ2-3, with D perhaps matching TRBD1 (5 bases). The CDR3 covers 16 residues. The V gene's germline CDR1 is MGHDK and CDR2 SYGVNS. Trimming shortened V by 1 base and J by 14 bases, and 25 bases separated the two germline ends. CDR3 residues: CASSESVQGSTDTWYF. The CDR3 bases are TGTGCCAGCAGTGAATCAGTCCAGGGTAGCACAGATACGTGGTATTTT.

There are many counts of this clonotype. The chain recombines TRBV20-1 with TRBJ2-3; the D is unclear. Trimming shortened V by 3 bases and J by 0 bases, and 13 bases separated the two germline ends. The CDR3 sequence is 15 residues long. Germline CDR1 and CDR2: DFQATT and SNEGSKA (reference sequence). CDR3 sequence reads: CSARRYASSTDTQYF. The DNA for the CDR3 is TGCAGTGCTAGGAGGTACGCGAGCAGCACAGATACGCAGTATTTT.

The chain carries TRBV6-1 and TRBJ1-4; D is unresolved. Germline assignment: CDR1 MNHNS and CDR2 SASEGT. The length of the CDR3 is 12 residues. Trimming left V 5 bases short and J 8 bases short, with 9 bases between. The CDR3 here is CASSLEPEKLFF. The CDR3 DNA sequence: TGTGCCAGCAGTTTAGAGCCAGAAAAACTGTTTTTT.

This clonotype was seen ten or more times. The CDR3 reads CASSISRSTDTQYF. Written as DNA, the CDR3 is TGTGCCAGTAGTATCTCGCGGAGCACAGATACGCAGTATTTT. The chain uses TRBV19 and TRBJ2-3; no definite D call. Trimming shortened V by 3 bases and J by 0 bases, and 7 bases separated the two germline ends. The CDR3 spans 14 residues. The germline gives CDR1 LNHDA, CDR2 SQIVND (reference sequence). Full variable domain (outside the CDR3, taken from reference TRBV19 and TRBJ2-3): DGGITQSPKYLFRKEGQNVTLSCEQNLNHDAMYWYRQDPGQGLRLIYYSQIVNDFQKGDIAEGYSVSREKKESFPLTVTSAQKNPTAFYLCASSISRSTDTQYFGPGTRLTVL.

The rearrangement links TRBV6-1 to TRBJ1-5; D remains unclear. This CDR3 comprises 16 residues. Germline V gene sequence: CDR1 MNHNS, CDR2 SASEGT. Trimming took off 1 base at V and 6 bases at J, with 16 bases between the two ends. The CDR3 sequence is CASSEVWSAWVQPQHF. CDR3 in DNA: TGTGCCAGCAGTGAAGTTTGGTCGGCTTGGGTTCAGCCCCAGCATTTT.

This rearrangement joins TRBV3-1 to TRBJ2-3; tentatively, D is TRBD2 (6 bases). The V gene lost 5 bases and the J gene lost 1 base, with 13 bases spanning the gap. This CDR3 is built from 15 residues. Looked up from germline, CDR1 is LGHDT and CDR2 is YNNKEL (reference sequence). The CDR3 DNA is TGTGCCAGCAGCTTCGGAGGCGGGGGCACAGATACGCAGTATTTT. Translation gives CASSFGGGGTDTQYF.

This clonotype was counted a few times. The J gene is TRBJ2-7, the V gene TRBV27; the D is unclear. From germline, CDR1 is MNHEY and CDR2 SMNVEV (reference sequence). V lost 9 bases and J 0 bases, leaving 12 bases between the germline ends. The CDR3 sequence is 13 residues long. CDR3 amino acids: CARVPMSSYEQYF. CDR3 sequence (DNA): TGTGCCAGGGTCCCCATGAGCTCCTACGAGCAGTACTTC.

The chain uses TRBV7-3 and TRBJ2-1, with D perhaps TRBD1 or TRBD2 (6 bases each). The germline V and J ends were trimmed by 3 bases and 10 bases, with 16 bases remaining between them. The CDR3 is 14 residues long. The germline V gene encodes CDR1 SGHTA and CDR2 FQGTGA. CDR3 bases: TGTGCCAGCAGCTTCTCTTATAGGGGGGACGAGCAGTTCTTC. Amino acid sequence: CASSFSYRGDEQFF.

There are many counts of this clonotype. This sequence joins TRBV11-2 and TRBJ2-5, with D unresolved. Germline V gene sequence: CDR1 SGHAT, CDR2 FQNNGV. The CDR3 loop spans 11 amino acids. The V end lost 5 bases, the J end lost 4 bases, and 5 bases lay between the germline ends. CDR3 nucleotide sequence: TGTGCCAGCAGCCAAGCAGAGACCCAGTACTTC. Translation gives CASSQAETQYF. Drawing the rest from reference TRBV11-2 and TRBJ2-5, the complete variable domain is EAGVAQSPRYKIIEKRQSVAFWCNPISGHATLYWYQQILGQGPKLLIQFQNNGVVDDSQLPKDRFSAERLKGVDSTLKIQPAKLEDSAVYLCASSQAETQYFGPGTRLLVL.

This clonotype appeared many times. The CDR3 protein is CAWSFRAGELFF. The CDR3 coding sequence is TGTGCCTGGAGTTTCAGAGCCGGGGAGCTGTTTTTT. The rearrangement uses TRBV30 and TRBJ2-2, with unresolved D. The V and J ends lost 2 bases and 6 bases respectively, with 7 bases between them. Germline-derived CDR1 and CDR2 are GTSNPN and SVGIG (reference sequence). This CDR3 spans 12 amino acids.

The table lists this clonotype with many counts. The chain links TRBV5-1 to TRBJ2-3, with TRBD2 identical over 13 bases. V lost 0 bases, J lost 5 bases, and 0 bases stayed unmatched. This CDR3 has 15 amino acids. Per the germline V gene, CDR1 is SGHRS and CDR2 is YFSETQ. The CDR3 spells CASSLGTSGGDTQYF. DNA for the CDR3: TGCGCCAGCAGCTTGGGGACTAGCGGGGGAGATACGCAGTATTTT.

This clonotype was detected ten times or more. This chain links TRBV11-3 with TRBJ1-1, with a tentative D call TRBD1 (5 bases). CDR3 length: 13 residues. V gave up 1 base and J gave up 6 bases, with 9 bases separating them. CDR1 SGHNT and CDR2 YENEEA come from the germline V gene. The CDR3 reads CASSLGYRPEAFF. CDR3 nucleotide sequence: TGTGCCAGCAGCTTAGGGTACAGGCCTGAAGCTTTCTTT.

In this sample, this clonotype turned up many times. A junction boundary mismatches the germline segment, possibly from a read error. The V and J genes are TRBV20-1 and TRBJ2-5; 8 bases are shared with TRBD1. CDR1 and CDR2 from the germline V gene are DFQATT and SNEGSKA (reference sequence). The CDR3 consists of 13 residues. The CDR3 reads CSAGDRGQETQYF. The DNA for the CDR3 is TGCAGTGCTGGAGACAGGGGACAAGAGACCCAGTACTTC.